Below, 23 T cell receptor beta chains from the same sample are listed, as sequenced in a study of beta chain features in type 1 diabetes. Overall study results and limits: Among patients with Type 1 diabetes, TCRB CDR3s were moderately but significantly shorter in every one of the four CD4+ subsets.

These receptors are not linked to any known antigen. Every isolated RNA sample was fully reverse transcribed, so sequencing captured expressed TCRB transcripts. This table comes from immunoSEQ multiplex PCR, and its TCRdb copy is limited to in-frame clones, with some not included. This sample has roughly 350,000 clones, with around 9.6% found just once. Sequenced material: central memory CD4+ T cells from blood. Receptors were obtained from a man under 40 with type 1 diabetes.

The gene calls are TRBV7-2 and TRBJ2-3; maybe TRBD2 (5 bases). V was trimmed by 4 bases and J by 6 bases, leaving 11 bases between them. Germline V gene data show CDR1 as SGHTA and CDR2 as FQGNSA. There are 13 residues in the CDR3. CDR3 residues: CASSYGTGDTQYF. The CDR3 coding sequence is TGTGCCAGCAGCTACGGAACGGGGGATACGCAGTATTTT.

The rearrangement uses TRBV6-5 and TRBJ2-1; D possibly uses TRBD1 or TRBD2 (5 bases each). From germline, CDR1 is MNHEY and CDR2 SVGAGI. V was clipped by 10 bases and J by 10 bases, with 17 bases between them. The CDR3 loop spans 12 amino acids. This CDR3 reads CAIRTREGEQFF. The DNA of the CDR3 is TGTGCCATCAGGACGCGTGAGGGGGAGCAGTTCTTC.

This clone was detected a few times. This chain links TRBV5-1 with TRBJ2-3; D possibly corresponds to TRBD2 (6 bases). Per the germline V gene, CDR1 is SGHRS and CDR2 is YFSETQ. The CDR3 covers 13 residues. V was clipped by 0 bases and J by 5 bases, with 7 bases between them. CDR3: CASSLAGVDTQYF. For the CDR3, the DNA is TGCGCCAGCAGCTTGGCGGGGGTAGATACGCAGTATTTT. Filled out from reference TRBV5-1 and TRBJ2-3, the complete variable domain reads KAGVTQTPRYLIKTRGQQVTLSCSPISGHRSVSWYQQTPGQGLQFLFEYFSETQRNKGNFPGRFSGRQFSNSRSEMNVSTLELGDSALYLCASSLAGVDTQYFGPGTRLTVL.

This clone showed up just a few times. The J gene is TRBJ1-1, the V gene TRBV2; unclear D gene. The CDR3 loop spans 12 amino acids. The V gene's germline CDR1 is SNHLY and CDR2 FYNNEI. Trimming removed 6 bases at V and 8 bases at J, with 13 bases between. Here the CDR3 reads CASRPVSGEAFF. CDR3 bases: TGTGCCAGCAGGCCGGTCAGTGGAGAAGCTTTCTTT.

Only a few counts were recorded for this clone. The chain joins TRBV13 to TRBJ2-2; tentative D call: TRBD1 (6 bases). The CDR3 spans 16 residues. V lost 1 base and J 4 bases, leaving 13 bases between the germline ends. CDR1 and CDR2 from the germline V gene are PRHDT and FYEKMQ (reference sequence). The CDR3 region is CASSLEAGVSTGELFF. CDR3 coding DNA: TGTGCCAGCAGCTTAGAGGCAGGGGTGAGCACCGGGGAGCTGTTTTTT.

CDR3 region: CARAGTGGHEQYF. In DNA, the CDR3 is TGTGCCAGGGCCGGGACAGGGGGCCACGAGCAGTACTTC. The chain employs TRBV25-1 and TRBJ2-7; 12 nucleotides agree with TRBD1. Germline V gene data show CDR1 as MGHDK and CDR2 as SYGVNS. J was trimmed by 5 bases and V by 9 bases; bases with no gene match: 5. This CDR3 spans 13 amino acids.

The V call is TRBV29-1, the J call TRBJ1-1; 7 bases align to TRBD1. Germline-derived CDR1 and CDR2 are SQVTM and ANQGSEA. CDR3 size: 12 residues. With 7 bases clipped from V and 4 bases from J, the junction kept 6 bases outside the gene matches. The CDR3 region is CSGRGKGTEAFF. The CDR3 DNA reads as TGCAGCGGCAGGGGGAAGGGCACTGAAGCTTTCTTT.

The rearrangement links TRBV6-6 to TRBJ1-5; weak D call: TRBD1 (5 bases). Germline CDR1 reads MNHNY; CDR2 reads SVGAGI (reference sequence). V was pared by 11 bases and J by 2 bases, with 13 bases between. The CDR3 is 13 residues long. The CDR3 spells CASGGRGNQPQHF. CDR3 nucleotides: TGTGCCTCGGGGGGAAGGGGCAATCAGCCCCAGCATTTT.

This chain connects TRBV13 to TRBJ2-1; D uncertain. The germline gives CDR1 PRHDT, CDR2 FYEKMQ (reference sequence). V lost 0 bases to trimming and J lost 0 bases, with 6 bases between them. The CDR3 loop spans 15 amino acids. CDR3 bases: TGTGCCAGCAGCTTAGGCCGTCTCTCCTACAATGAGCAGTTCTTC. Its translation: CASSLGRLSYNEQFF.

The gene calls are TRBV28 and TRBJ1-5; D ambiguous. V was shortened by 7 bases and J by 6 bases, with 4 bases between the two germline ends. The CDR3 runs 10 residues. Germline lookup yields CDR1 MDHEN and CDR2 SYDVKM. CDR3 DNA sequence: TGTGCCAGCAACGGTCAGCCCCAGCATTTT. Its protein product is CASNGQPQHF.

This clone was recorded a few times. V gene TRBV7-2 combines with J gene TRBJ2-1, with TRBD2 matching over 8 bases. Germline V gene lookup returns CDR1 SGHTA and CDR2 FQGNSA. Germline trimming cut 11 bases from V and 8 bases from J; bases unmatched to any gene: 14. The CDR3 contains 14 residues. CDR3 bases: TGTGCCCAAGGGCTAGCGGGCTACTCCGATGAGCAGTTCTTC. This encodes CAQGLAGYSDEQFF.

The chain links TRBV11-1 to TRBJ1-1; D is uncertain. V was shortened by 10 bases and J by 5 bases, with 20 bases between the two germline ends. Germline values: CDR1 SGHAT, CDR2 FQDESV (reference sequence). The CDR3 spans 14 residues. The CDR3 DNA sequence: TGTGCCACCGGATCGAGGGTAAGGCAAACTGAAGCTTTCTTT. Residues: CATGSRVRQTEAFF. Filled out from reference TRBV11-1 and TRBJ1-1, the complete variable domain reads EAEVAQSPRYKITEKSQAVAFWCDPISGHATLYWYRQILGQGPELLVQFQDESVVDDSQLPKDRFSAERLKGVDSTLKIQPAELGDSAMYLCATGSRVRQTEAFFGQGTRLTVV.

This clone appeared many times. This chain connects TRBV28 to TRBJ2-4; 7 positions match TRBD1. The CDR3 has 16 amino acids. The V segment lost 5 bases and the J segment 0 bases; nucleotides outside the gene matches: 7. From germline, CDR1 is MDHEN and CDR2 SYDVKM. In nucleotides, the CDR3 is TGTGCCAGCAGTCTCGTGGGACAGAGAGCCAAAAACATTCAGTACTTC. Translation: CASSLVGQRAKNIQYF.

The chain joins TRBV20-1 to TRBJ2-5; D unclear. V gave up 6 bases and J gave up 7 bases, with 12 bases separating them. Germline V lookup: CDR1 DFQATT, CDR2 SNEGSKA (reference sequence). This CDR3 has 11 amino acids. The CDR3 DNA reads as TGCAGTGCACCAGTCTCGGGGACCCAGTACTTC. It codes for CSAPVSGTQYF.

This clone occurred a few times. Distinct nucleotide sequences in the sample also encode this CDR3. The chain carries TRBV5-1 and TRBJ1-4, with TRBD1 matching 12 bases. The junction had 2 bases not matched to a gene; V was cut back by 3 bases and J by 8 bases. The V gene's germline CDR1 is SGHRS and CDR2 YFSETQ. The CDR3 has 14 residues. DNA of the CDR3: TGCGCCAGCAGCTCCGGGACAGGGGGCGAAAAACTGTTTTTT. It codes for CASSSGTGGEKLFF.

On this clone itself: The DNA is left out, because the CDR3 cannot be placed on it with certainty; the CDR3 is given as TCRdb lists it. The V and J genes are TRBV7-9 and TRBJ1-2; no check of the table's D call, TRBD1, against the DNA was made. With termini counted, the CDR3 has 13 amino acids. Germline CDR1 SEHNR, CDR2 FQNEAQ (reference sequence). CDR3 amino acids: CASSLVVVGPGTF.

This clone has ten or more counts. This chain joins TRBV10-3 and TRBJ2-5, with D uncertain. From germline, CDR1 is ENHRY and CDR2 SYGVKD. V gave up 0 bases and J gave up 2 bases, with 7 bases separating them. The CDR3 contains 14 residues. CDR3 sequence: CAISESIAQETQYF. CDR3 coding DNA: TGTGCCATCAGTGAGTCGATTGCGCAAGAGACCCAGTACTTC.

This clone was counted only a few times. The V gene is TRBV29-1, the J gene TRBJ2-5; D possibly uses TRBD1 or TRBD2 (5 bases each). V was trimmed by 7 bases and J by 2 bases, leaving 20 bases between them. This CDR3 is 15 amino acids long. CDR1 and CDR2 (germline): SQVTM, ANQGSEA. The CDR3 region is CSAQDSATIQETQYF. The CDR3 region has the DNA TGCAGCGCTCAAGACAGTGCGACTATACAAGAGACCCAGTACTTC. The full variable domain, in which reference TRBV29-1 and TRBJ2-5 provide the parts outside the CDR3, is SAVISQKPSRDICQRGTSLTIQCQVDSQVTMMFWYRQQPGQSLTLIATANQGSEATYESGFVIDKFPISRPNLTFSTLTVSNMSPEDSSIYLCSAQDSATIQETQYFGPGTRLLVL.

The V gene is TRBV7-9, the J gene TRBJ1-2; D not resolved. Trimming removed 5 bases from V and 10 bases from J, with 11 bases in between. Germline loops: CDR1 SEHNR, CDR2 FQNEAQ (reference sequence). This CDR3 spans 11 amino acids. The CDR3 reads CASSGEDHYTF. The CDR3 nucleotides read TGTGCCAGCAGCGGAGAGGATCACTACACCTTC.

This clone has a handful of counts. Other DNA sequences of this sample code for an identical CDR3. This rearrangement joins TRBV20-1 to TRBJ2-5, with unresolved D. Germline V CDR1 and CDR2: DFQATT, SNEGSKA (reference sequence). The CDR3 sequence is 11 residues long. V was pared by 5 bases and J by 2 bases, with 6 bases between. The CDR3 sequence is CSASIQETQYF. The CDR3 DNA follows: TGCAGTGCTTCCATACAAGAGACCCAGTACTTC.

The sample holds many counts of this clone. This chain uses TRBV18 with TRBJ2-1, with 11 positions matching TRBD1. The CDR3 runs to 15 residues. With 4 bases clipped from V and 10 bases from J, the junction kept 9 bases outside the gene matches. Germline-derived CDR1 and CDR2 are KGHSH and LQKENI. CDR3 DNA: TGTGCCAGCTCACGACAAGGACAGGGGGCGGACGAGCAGTTCTTC. It specifies CASSRQGQGADEQFF.

J is TRBJ2-7 and V is TRBV30; 7 bases line up with TRBD1. CDR1 is GTSNPN, CDR2 SVGIG, per germline (reference sequence). V shed 5 bases, J shed 4 bases, and the junction held 14 bases outside the gene matches. The CDR3 has 15 residues. CDR3 bases: TGTGCCTGGGTCGAAAGGGGGCAGGGGTGGTACGAGCAGTACTTC. It encodes CAWVERGQGWYEQYF.

The genes are TRBV6-5 and TRBJ1-2; TRBD1 matches at 10 bases. Germline V lookup: CDR1 MNHEY, CDR2 SVGAGI. With V trimmed by 6 bases and J by 5 bases, 6 bases remained unmatched. This CDR3 has 14 amino acids. The CDR3 protein is CASRWDRGAYGYTF. Written as DNA, the CDR3 is TGTGCCAGCAGATGGGACAGGGGAGCATATGGCTACACCTTC.